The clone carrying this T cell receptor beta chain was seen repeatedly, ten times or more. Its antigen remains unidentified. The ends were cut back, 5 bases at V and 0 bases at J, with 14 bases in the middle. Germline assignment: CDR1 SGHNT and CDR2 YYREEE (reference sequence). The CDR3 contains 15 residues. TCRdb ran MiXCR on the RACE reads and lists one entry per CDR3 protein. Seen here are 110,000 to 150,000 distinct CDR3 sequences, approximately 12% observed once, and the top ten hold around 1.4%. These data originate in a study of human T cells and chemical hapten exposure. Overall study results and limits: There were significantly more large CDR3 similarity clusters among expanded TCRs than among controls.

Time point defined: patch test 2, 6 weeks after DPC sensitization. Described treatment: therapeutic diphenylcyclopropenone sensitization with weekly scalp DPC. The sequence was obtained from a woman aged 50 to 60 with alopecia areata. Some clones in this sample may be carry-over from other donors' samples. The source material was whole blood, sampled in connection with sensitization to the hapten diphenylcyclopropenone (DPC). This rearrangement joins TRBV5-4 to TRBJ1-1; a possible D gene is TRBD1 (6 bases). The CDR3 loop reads CASSPPGALNTEAFF. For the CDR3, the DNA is TGTGCCAGCAGTCCCCCGGGGGCTCTGAACACTGAAGCTTTCTTT.